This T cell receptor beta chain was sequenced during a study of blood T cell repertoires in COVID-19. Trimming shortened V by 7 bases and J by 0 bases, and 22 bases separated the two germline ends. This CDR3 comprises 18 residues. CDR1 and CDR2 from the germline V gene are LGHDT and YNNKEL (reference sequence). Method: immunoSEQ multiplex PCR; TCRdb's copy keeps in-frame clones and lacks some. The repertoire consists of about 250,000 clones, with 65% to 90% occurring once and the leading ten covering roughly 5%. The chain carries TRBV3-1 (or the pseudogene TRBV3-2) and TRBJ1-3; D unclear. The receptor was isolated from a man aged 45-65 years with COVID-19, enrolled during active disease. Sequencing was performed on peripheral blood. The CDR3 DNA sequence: TGTGCCAGCACCCGGGATGGGTTGTTCGGACTCTCTGGAAACACCATATATTTT. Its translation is CASTRDGLFGLSGNTIYF.